This entry features one TCR beta chain sequence. This clone was counted a few times. Its antigen remains unidentified. The sample holds no much larger clone one base away, and base qualities are not on file. The CDR3 regions of human TCRbeta chains were subjected to immunosequencing. The original methods were these. TCRs in the repertoires were matched against a reference library of SARS-CoV-2-specific TCRs that had been generated with the MIRA antigen-specificity platform. Breadth was defined as the fraction of unique TCRs that were SARS-CoV-2-associated, and depth was defined as the fraction of total T cells that were SARS-CoV-2-associated. Using the MIRA data, each spike-specific TCR was mapped to the spike region that the TCR reacts to and placed in a CD4 or CD8 class. Log10-transformed breadth and depth values were compared by one-way ANOVA with Sidak's multiple comparisons tests. The table comes from immuneACCESS by way of TCRdb, which keeps in-frame sequences with V and J called. Part of the clones is missing from these tables; in studies checked, under half for an unresolved V gene and the rest for unknown reasons. The DNA was the basis for D and trimming; V, J and clone size are from that table. Here the sample has more than 140,000 clones; approximately 89% occur a single time. The top ten hold 2% to 2.5% of the sample.

The cysteine opens and the phenylalanine closes a CDR3 of 13 amino acids. This entry keeps only the CDR3 DNA: 39 bases, framed from base 1. V loses 2 bases of germline sequence and J loses 7 bases, and the interval between the two ends is 9 bases. The germline V gene sets CDR1 to MNHNS and CDR2 to SASEGT. The sample belongs to a study of T cell responses to AZD1222 COVID-19 vaccine (dated by TCRdb to the early 2020s). Concerning the study at large: AZD1222 recipients whose second dose came at about 4 weeks and those whose second dose came at about 12 weeks were combined into one group, since spike-specific TCR depth and breadth did not differ between the two schedules. A total of 230 or so trial participants underwent TCR sequencing, of whom 207 received two doses of AZD1222 and around 25 received two doses of the MenACWY control vaccine. Trial participants were enrolled into age subgroups of 18-55, 56-69 and 70-plus years, which contained around 140, 26 and 57 TCR-sequenced participants, respectively. General conclusions and limits of the study: After two AZD1222 doses, both the breadth and the depth of spike-specific TCRs were significantly higher than at day 0 and than in MenACWY recipients. Because no day 14 peak-response samples were available, the repertoires could be characterized only after the peak T cell response. The 56-69-year group was small, and its depth increase did not reach significance, likely because of low power. Reportedly, close to half of the unique spike-specific TCRs recognized epitopes lying outside the regions that are mutated in the B.1.351 and B.1.1.7 variants. CD4 TCRs associated with the vaccine covered the entire spike protein, and the dominant responses were in regions 160-218 and 743-854. Conclusions about previously exposed vaccinees were limited because only a handful of AZD1222 recipients were SARS-CoV-2 seropositive at baseline. Most participants were white British and females outnumbered males, and the authors suggested that clonal diversity may have been underestimated.

The time point label, as the study defines it: baseline before first vaccination. Samples from vaccinated people were obtained from the UK trials COV001 and COV002, which included a single-blind randomized controlled phase 2/3 trial of AZD1222 (ChAdOx1 nCoV-19) in healthy adults. For TCRbeta chain sequencing, PBMC samples from trial participants were taken at day 0 and at day 28 after the second dose. The rearrangement joined TRBV6-1 to TRBJ1-5, and possibly TRBD1, on 5 matching bases. The sequence was collected from an adult in good health. The source material was peripheral blood, sampled on day 0 of AZD1222 vaccination. The CDR3 protein sequence reads: CASSEKDTQPQHF. DNA sequence: TGTGCCAGCAGTGAAAAGGACACCCAGCCCCAGCATTTT.